This T cell receptor beta chain was profiled in a study of cytomegalovirus exposure and HLA in healthy donors. Study conclusions and caveats: In the approximately 120 validation repertoires, a later analysis found that first-cohort TCR clusters tended to co-occur. Associated with cytomegalovirus, according to the listing, were around 170 TCR beta chains.

About this clone: Its antigen is unidentified.

The data were produced by immunoSEQ multiplex PCR, yet TCRdb's version contains in-frame clones alone and is incomplete. The table has some 150,000 clones, 88% seen once; the top ten hold around 3%. Sequenced material: PBMCs. The source is a man aged 18 to 29 in good health and CMV-seronegative.

The DNA for the CDR3 is TGTGCCAGCAGTTTCACAGAGATGAACACTGAAGCTTTCTTT. Amino acid sequence: CASSFTEMNTEAFF. The chain has TRBV28 and TRBJ1-1; no clear D gene. The CDR3 is made up of 14 amino acids. With 3 bases removed from V and 0 bases from J, the gap between germline ends came to 8 bases. Germline CDR1 and CDR2: MDHEN and SYDVKM.